These 3 T cell receptor beta chains came from one sample sequenced in a study of cytomegalovirus exposure and HLA in healthy donors. With 60 Vbeta and 13 Jbeta primers, the PCR was carried out. The protocol was immunoSEQ multiplex PCR, while the TCRdb copy is restricted to in-frame clones and leaves out a portion. Of 90,000 or so clones in the sample, over 55% were seen once. The specimen was PBMCs. Source of these receptors: a woman under 30 in good health and CMV-seropositive.

CDR3 in amino acids: CASSPGRGLAGGLDSEQYF. The CDR3 region has the DNA TGTGCCAGCAGCCCGGGGCGAGGACTAGCGGGAGGGTTGGATAGCGAGCAGTACTTC. The gene calls are TRBV5-4 and TRBJ2-5; 15 bases map to TRBD2. Near its end, the DNA agrees better with TRBJ2-7, so the J call may be wrong. Germline V gives CDR1 SGHNT, CDR2 YYREEE (reference sequence). The CDR3 sequence is 19 residues long.

The chain couples TRBV6-5 to TRBJ2-3; D is perhaps TRBD1 (5 bases). This CDR3 is built from 15 residues. Germline assignment: CDR1 MNHEY and CDR2 SVGAGI. Trimming removed 7 bases at V and 0 bases at J, with 14 bases between. The CDR3 sequence is CASTRTSTSTDTQYF. The DNA for the CDR3 is TGTGCCAGCACCAGGACAAGTACTAGCACAGATACGCAGTATTTT.

This CDR3 is CASRGYRALYYEQYF. DNA for the CDR3: TGTGCCAGCAGGGGATACAGGGCACTATACTACGAGCAGTACTTC. The V call is TRBV6-1, the J call TRBJ2-7; maybe TRBD1 (6 bases). This CDR3 comprises 15 residues. CDR1 is MNHNS and CDR2 is SASEGT in the germline V gene. V dropped 6 bases and J dropped 3 bases, with 18 bases sitting between them.